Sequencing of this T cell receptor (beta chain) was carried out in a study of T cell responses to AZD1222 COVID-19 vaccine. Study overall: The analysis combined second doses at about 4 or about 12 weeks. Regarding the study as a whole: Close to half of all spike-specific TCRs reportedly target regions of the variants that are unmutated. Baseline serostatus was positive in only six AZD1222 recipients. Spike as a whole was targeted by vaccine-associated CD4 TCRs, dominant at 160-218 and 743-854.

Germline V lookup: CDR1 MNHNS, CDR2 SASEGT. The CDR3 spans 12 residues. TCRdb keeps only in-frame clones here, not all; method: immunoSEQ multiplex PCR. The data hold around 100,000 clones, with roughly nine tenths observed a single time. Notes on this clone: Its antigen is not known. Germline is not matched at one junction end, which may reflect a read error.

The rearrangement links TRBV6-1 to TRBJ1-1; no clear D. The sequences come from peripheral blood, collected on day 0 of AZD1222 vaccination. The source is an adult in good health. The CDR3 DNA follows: TGTGCCAGCGGTGAGGGATTCCCTGAAGCTTTCTTT. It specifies CASGEGFPEAFF.